The TCR beta chain described here comes from a study of technical replicates of blood from several donors. The assay was immunoSEQ multiplex PCR, and TCRdb's table has in-frame clones only and misses some. The sample holds some 78,000 clones; 94% are singletons and the top ten take roughly 0.28%. This TCR was sampled from a human donor in good health. Specimen: T cells isolated from PBMCs.

CDR3 region: CASSAQVTSYEQYF. CDR3 DNA sequence: TGTGCCAGCAGCGCGCAGGTCACATCCTACGAGCAGTACTTC. The chain carries TRBV9 and TRBJ2-7; D unclear. Trimming shortened V by 3 bases and J by 1 base, and 11 bases separated the two germline ends. The V gene's germline CDR1 is SGDLS and CDR2 YYNGEE. The length of the CDR3 is 14 residues.